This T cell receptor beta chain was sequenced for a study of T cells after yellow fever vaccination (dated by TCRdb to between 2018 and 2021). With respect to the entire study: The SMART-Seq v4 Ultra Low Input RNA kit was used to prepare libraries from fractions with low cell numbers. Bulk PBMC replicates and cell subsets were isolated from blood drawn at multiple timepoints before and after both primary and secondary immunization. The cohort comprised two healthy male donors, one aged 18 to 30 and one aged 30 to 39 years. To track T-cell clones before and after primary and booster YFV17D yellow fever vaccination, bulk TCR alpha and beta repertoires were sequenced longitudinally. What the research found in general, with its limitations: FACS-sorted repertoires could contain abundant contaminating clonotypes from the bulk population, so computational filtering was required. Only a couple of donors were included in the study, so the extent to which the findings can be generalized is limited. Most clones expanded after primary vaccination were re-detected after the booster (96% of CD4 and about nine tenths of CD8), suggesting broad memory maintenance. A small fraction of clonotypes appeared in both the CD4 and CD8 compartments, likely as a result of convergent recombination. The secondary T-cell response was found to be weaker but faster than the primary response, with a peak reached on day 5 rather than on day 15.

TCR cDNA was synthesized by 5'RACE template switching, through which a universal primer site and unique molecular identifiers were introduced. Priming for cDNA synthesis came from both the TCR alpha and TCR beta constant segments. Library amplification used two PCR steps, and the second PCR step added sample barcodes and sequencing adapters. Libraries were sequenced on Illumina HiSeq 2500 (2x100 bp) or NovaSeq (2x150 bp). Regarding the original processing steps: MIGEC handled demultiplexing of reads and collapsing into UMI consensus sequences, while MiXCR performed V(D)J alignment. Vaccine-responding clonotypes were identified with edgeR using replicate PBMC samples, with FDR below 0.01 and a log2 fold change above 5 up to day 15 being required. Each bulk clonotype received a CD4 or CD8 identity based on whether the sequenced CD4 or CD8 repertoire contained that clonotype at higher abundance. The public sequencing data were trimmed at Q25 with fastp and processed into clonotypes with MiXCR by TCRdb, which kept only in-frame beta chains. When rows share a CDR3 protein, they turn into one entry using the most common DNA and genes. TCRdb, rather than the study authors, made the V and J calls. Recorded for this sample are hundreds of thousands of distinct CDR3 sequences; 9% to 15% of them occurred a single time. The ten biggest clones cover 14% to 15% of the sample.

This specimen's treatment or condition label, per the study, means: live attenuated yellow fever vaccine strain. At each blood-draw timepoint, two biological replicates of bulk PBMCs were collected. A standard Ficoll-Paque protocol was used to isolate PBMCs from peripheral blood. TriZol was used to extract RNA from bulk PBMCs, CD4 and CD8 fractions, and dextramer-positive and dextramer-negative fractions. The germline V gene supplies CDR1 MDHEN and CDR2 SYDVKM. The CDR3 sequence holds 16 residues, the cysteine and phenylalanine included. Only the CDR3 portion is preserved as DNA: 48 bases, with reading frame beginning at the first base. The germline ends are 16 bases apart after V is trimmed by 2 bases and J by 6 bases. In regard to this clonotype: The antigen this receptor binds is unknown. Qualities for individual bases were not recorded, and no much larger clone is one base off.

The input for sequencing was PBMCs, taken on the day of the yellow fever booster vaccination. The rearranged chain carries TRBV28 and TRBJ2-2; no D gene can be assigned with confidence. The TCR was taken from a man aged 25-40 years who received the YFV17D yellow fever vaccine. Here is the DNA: TGTGCCAGCAGTTTACGCCCTGGAAAGGGCCCCGGGGAGCTGTTTTTT. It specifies CASSLRPGKGPGELFF.